The 27 T cell receptor beta chains below were found in one sample sequenced in a study of radiotherapy plus CTLA-4 blockade in lung cancer. Clones were read by immunoSEQ multiplex PCR, and TCRdb kept only the in-frame ones, dropping some. Altogether more than 50,000 clones are present, around 69% being singletons, with the ten largest covering 2.9%. Sequencing used peripheral blood, obtained from a patient treated with radiotherapy plus ipilimumab. These TCRs come from a human donor with non-small cell lung cancer who had a complete response to radiotherapy plus ipilimumab.

The chain carries TRBV2 and TRBJ1-1, with D unclear. V was trimmed by 7 bases and J by 7 bases, leaving 16 bases between them. Looked up from germline, CDR1 is SNHLY and CDR2 is FYNNEI. This CDR3 is 13 amino acids long. The CDR3 coding sequence is TGTGCCAGCATTAGAACCCGGACTAATGAAGCTTTCTTT. Its translation is CASIRTRTNEAFF.

This chain links TRBV28 with TRBJ2-3, with D possibly being TRBD2 (6 bases). The CDR3 covers 15 residues. Trimming left V 3 bases short and J 4 bases short, with 14 bases between. CDR1 MDHEN and CDR2 SYDVKM come from the germline V gene. The CDR3 nucleotides read TGTGCCAGCAGTTTGGGAGGCCGCCGATCAGATACGCAGTATTTT. It encodes CASSLGGRRSDTQYF.

This rearrangement joins TRBV9 to TRBJ1-2; D might be TRBD1 (6 bases). Germline CDR1 is SGDLS and CDR2 is YYNGEE. The CDR3 covers 14 residues. Trimming shortened V by 6 bases and J by 1 base, and 13 bases separated the two germline ends. The chain's CDR3 is CASTRGGVNYGYTF. In DNA form, the CDR3 reads TGTGCCAGCACCCGAGGGGGGGTTAACTATGGCTACACCTTC. Based on the CDR3 plus reference TRBV9 and TRBJ1-2, the full variable domain is DSGVTQTPKHLITATGQRVTLRCSPRSGDLSVYWYQQSLDQGLQFLIQYYNGEERAKGNILERFSAQQFPDLHSELNLSSLELGDSALYFCASTRGGVNYGYTFGSGTRLTVV.

The chain uses TRBV6-5 and TRBJ2-2; D ambiguous. The V end lost 0 bases, the J end lost 3 bases, and 8 bases lay between the germline ends. The CDR3 runs to 15 residues. CDR1 is MNHEY and CDR2 is SVGAGI in the germline V gene. CDR3 sequence reads: CASSYSHGDTGELFF. The CDR3 coding sequence is TGTGCCAGCAGTTACTCACATGGAGACACCGGGGAGCTGTTTTTT.

V gene TRBV28 combines with J gene TRBJ2-7; 11 nucleotides line up with TRBD1. The CDR3 runs to 15 residues. V was clipped by 6 bases and J by 5 bases; unmatched bases: 9. Per the germline V gene, CDR1 is MDHEN and CDR2 is SYDVKM. The CDR3 here is CASRLGGTGGNEQYF. The CDR3 DNA reads as TGTGCCAGCAGGCTAGGGGGGACAGGGGGGAACGAGCAGTACTTC.

The rearrangement uses TRBV7-9 and TRBJ2-5; 12 nucleotides align to TRBD2. The end of the DNA aligns better with TRBJ2-7, so the J call may be wrong. Germline CDR1 SEHNR, CDR2 FQNEAQ (reference sequence). There are 18 residues in the CDR3. CDR3 bases: TGTGCCAGCAGCTTAGAGCGACTAGCGGGAGTCAGTGCCTACGAGCAGTACTTC. Translating it yields CASSLERLAGVSAYEQYF.

As regards this clone: A read error may be the cause here, since a much bigger clone is one base away. The same CDR3 can be traced to other DNA sequences in this sample. The rearrangement joins TRBV5-1 to TRBJ2-7, with D possibly TRBD1 on 6 matching bases. The CDR3 contains 14 residues. Germline CDR1 reads SGHRS; CDR2 reads YFSETQ. The V and J ends lost 2 bases and 1 base respectively, with 10 bases between them. This chain's CDR3 is CASSLHRASYEQYF. The CDR3 region has the DNA TGCGCCAGCAGCTTACACAGGGCATCCTACGAGCAGTACTTC.

Here the CDR3 DNA reads TGCGCCAGCAGCGCGCGACAGGGGGCGTATGAAAAACTGTTTTTT. This translates into CASSARQGAYEKLFF. The chain carries TRBV5-1 and TRBJ1-4, with 10 bases that match TRBD1. The CDR3 is 15 amino acids. The junction had 6 bases not matched to a gene; V was cut back by 4 bases and J by 6 bases. Looked up from germline, CDR1 is SGHRS and CDR2 is YFSETQ.

The rearrangement joins TRBV5-1 to TRBJ2-2; 8 bases fit TRBD1. After removal of 4 bases from V and 6 bases from J, the junction contained 5 bases not matched to a gene. From germline, CDR1 is SGHRS and CDR2 YFSETQ. This CDR3 is built from 14 residues. The CDR3 nucleotides read TGCGCCAGCAGCCTGACAGGGGAGTCCGGGGAGCTGTTTTTT. Its translation: CASSLTGESGELFF.

This chain uses TRBV7-9 with TRBJ2-5; 8 nucleotides match TRBD2. Judging by the DNA end, TRBJ2-7 fits better; the J call may be wrong. The CDR3 loop spans 16 amino acids. The V gene's germline CDR1 is SEHNR and CDR2 FQNEAQ (reference sequence). CDR3 DNA sequence: TGTGCCAGCAGCCCAAGGACTAGCTACATCCACTACGAGCAGTACTTC. Translation: CASSPRTSYIHYEQYF.

V gene TRBV7-2 combines with J gene TRBJ2-2; TRBD1 matches 7 bases. V shed 4 bases, J shed 5 bases, and the junction held 7 bases outside the gene matches. This CDR3 contains 15 residues. Per germline, CDR1 SGHTA and CDR2 FQGNSA. CDR3: CASSSRTGGTGELFF. The CDR3 bases are TGTGCCAGCAGCTCGCGGACAGGCGGGACCGGGGAGCTGTTTTTT. Drawing the rest from reference TRBV7-2 and TRBJ2-2, the complete variable domain is GAGVSQSPSNKVTEKGKDVELRCDPISGHTALYWYRQSLGQGLEFLIYFQGNSAPDKSGLPSDRFSAERTGGSVSTLTIQRTQQEDSAVYLCASSSRTGGTGELFFGEGSRLTVL.

The chain recombines TRBV7-6 with TRBJ1-6, with TRBD1 as a possible D gene (5 bases). Trimming stripped 1 base from V and 6 bases from J, with 10 bases between. This CDR3 has 15 amino acids. Germline V gene sequence: CDR1 SGHVS, CDR2 FNYEAQ. CDR3 bases: TGTGCCAGCAGCTTAGTGGGGGGTTTTAATTCACCCCTCCACTTT. Its translation: CASSLVGGFNSPLHF.

This clone has a handful of counts. J is TRBJ2-7 and V is TRBV10-3, with D perhaps matching TRBD1 (5 bases). Germline loops: CDR1 ENHRY, CDR2 SYGVKD. The CDR3 totals 12 residues. Trimming removed 2 bases at V and 3 bases at J, with 5 bases between. The chain's CDR3 is CAISEDSYEQYF. The CDR3 DNA sequence: TGTGCCATCAGTGAGGACAGCTACGAGCAGTACTTC.

This rearrangement joins TRBV5-5 to TRBJ1-2; 8 nucleotides match TRBD1. The germline CDR1 and CDR2 sequences are SGHKS and YYEKEE (reference sequence). The CDR3 extends over 15 amino acids. Trimming took 0 bases from V and 4 from J; bases not matched to a gene: 5. The CDR3 coding sequence is TGTGCCAGCAGCTTGGCTGGAACAGGGGGCTATGGCTACACCTTC. This sequence encodes CASSLAGTGGYGYTF.

Only a few counts were recorded for this clone. The chain couples TRBV6-5 to TRBJ1-2, with D tentatively TRBD1 (6 bases). The germline gives CDR1 MNHEY, CDR2 SVGAGI. CDR3 length equals 14 residues. Trimming removed 2 bases from V and 6 bases from J, with 13 bases in between. CDR3 sequence: CASSYPGRGNGYTF. CDR3 in DNA: TGTGCCAGCAGTTACCCGGGCAGGGGAAATGGCTACACCTTC.

J is TRBJ1-5 and V is TRBV29-1; D unresolved. V lost 8 bases and J lost 9, with 8 bases in between. This CDR3 region has 9 residues. CDR1 and CDR2 from the germline V gene are SQVTM and ANQGSEA. The CDR3 DNA sequence: TGCAGCCCCCGAGGGCCCCAGCATTTT. Translating it yields CSPRGPQHF.

This clone has just a few counts. The genes are TRBV19 and TRBJ2-2; weak D call: TRBD1 (5 bases). Germline CDR1 is LNHDA and CDR2 is SQIVND (reference sequence). This CDR3 spans 14 amino acids. Trimming stripped 3 bases from V and 4 bases from J, with 9 bases between. CDR3 in DNA: TGTGCCAGTAGTATTCAGGGCCCCACCGGGGAGCTGTTTTTT. Encoded protein: CASSIQGPTGELFF.

The CDR3, as DNA: TGTGCCAGCAGTTTATGGGGGGCCGGGAGCAATCAGCCCCAGCATTTT. Amino acid sequence: CASSLWGAGSNQPQHF. This rearrangement joins TRBV28 to TRBJ1-5, with TRBD1 as a possible D gene (6 bases). The germline V gene has CDR1 MDHEN and CDR2 SYDVKM. The CDR3 extends over 16 amino acids. V was pared by 0 bases and J by 1 base, with 10 bases between. Based on the CDR3 plus reference TRBV28 and TRBJ1-5, the full variable domain is DVKVTQSSRYLVKRTGEKVFLECVQDMDHENMFWYRQDPGLGLRLIYFSYDVKMKEKGDIPEGYSVSREKKERFSLILESASTNQTSMYLCASSLWGAGSNQPQHFGDGTRLSIL.

This clone showed up just a few times. This chain connects TRBV7-9 to TRBJ2-6, with 11 bases matching TRBD1. Trimming at V came to 5 bases and at J to 3 bases, leaving 9 bases not matched to a gene. The CDR3 is 18 amino acids. The germline V gene has CDR1 SEHNR and CDR2 FQNEAQ (reference sequence). Here the CDR3 reads CASSPRDRGRNGANVLTF. The CDR3 region has the DNA TGTGCCAGCAGCCCCCGGGACAGGGGGAGAAATGGGGCCAACGTCCTGACTTTC.

CDR3 DNA sequence: TGTGCCAGCAGGGGGGGGAGGCATGGCTACACCTTC. It is translated as CASRGGRHGYTF. The genes are TRBV6-5 and TRBJ1-2; tentatively, D is TRBD1 (5 bases). V gave up 6 bases and J gave up 6 bases, with 11 bases separating them. Germline lookup yields CDR1 MNHEY and CDR2 SVGAGI. This CDR3 has 12 residues.

The V and J genes are TRBV6-6 and TRBJ1-2; D perhaps matches TRBD1 (6 bases). This CDR3 spans 14 amino acids. Between the trimmed V and J ends, which lost 9 bases and 7 bases, there was a span of 21 bases. In germline, CDR1 is MNHNY, CDR2 SVGAGI (reference sequence). CDR3 residues: CASLLRGGAGGYTF. CDR3 nucleotides: TGTGCCAGTCTCCTTCGGGGGGGCGCGGGTGGCTACACCTTC.

This clone is termed medium-sized. The rearrangement uses TRBV14 and TRBJ1-1; 8 bases match TRBD1. Germline-derived CDR1 and CDR2 are SGHDN and FVKESK. With 4 bases clipped from V and 2 bases from J, the junction kept 6 bases outside the gene matches. The CDR3 sequence is 15 residues long. CDR3 sequence: CASSPGQGINTEAFF. The CDR3, as DNA: TGTGCCAGCAGCCCTGGACAGGGTATTAACACTGAAGCTTTCTTT.

V and J are TRBV11-2 and TRBJ2-6, with 8 bases identical to TRBD1. The CDR3 totals 17 residues. CDR1 and CDR2 (germline): SGHAT, FQNNGV. The V and J ends lost 1 base and 2 bases, in that order; junction bases with no gene match: 4. In DNA form, the CDR3 reads TGTGCCAGCAGCTTAGGACAGGGGACGGCTGGGGCCAACGTCCTGACTTTC. The encoded protein is CASSLGQGTAGANVLTF.

CDR3 sequence: CASSSRDRDKDTQYF. The DNA for the CDR3 is TGTGCCAGCAGCTCCCGGGACAGGGACAAGGATACGCAGTATTTT. The chain couples TRBV7-9 to TRBJ2-3; TRBD1 matches 9 bases. This CDR3 spans 15 amino acids. CDR1 SEHNR and CDR2 FQNEAQ come from the germline V gene (reference sequence). After removal of 4 bases from V and 6 bases from J, the junction contained 8 bases not matched to a gene.

The genes are TRBV6-5 and TRBJ2-1; possible D gene TRBD1, 6 bases. This CDR3 contains 15 residues. The germline V gene encodes CDR1 MNHEY and CDR2 SVGAGI. Trimming took off 0 bases at V and 5 bases at J, with 11 bases between the two ends. The CDR3: CASSYSVQGHNEQFF. For the CDR3, the DNA is TGTGCCAGCAGTTACTCCGTCCAGGGGCACAATGAGCAGTTCTTC.

The gene calls are TRBV9 and TRBJ2-7, with 11 bases fitting TRBD2. The CDR3 is made up of 14 amino acids. Trimming at V came to 4 bases and at J to 7 bases, leaving 7 bases not matched to a gene. In germline, CDR1 is SGDLS, CDR2 YYNGEE. CDR3 sequence: CASSPRTSGSEQYF. In DNA, the CDR3 is TGTGCCAGCAGCCCCCGGACTAGCGGGTCTGAGCAGTACTTC. Full variable domain (remainder filled in from reference TRBV9 and TRBJ2-7): DSGVTQTPKHLITATGQRVTLRCSPRSGDLSVYWYQQSLDQGLQFLIQYYNGEERAKGNILERFSAQQFPDLHSELNLSSLELGDSALYFCASSPRTSGSEQYFGPGTRLTVT.

This rearrangement joins TRBV2 to TRBJ2-1, with D tentatively TRBD2 (5 bases). Germline CDR1 and CDR2: SNHLY and FYNNEI. V lost 7 bases and J 4 bases, leaving 11 bases between the germline ends. CDR3 length: 13 residues. CDR3 protein: CASIGDSYNEQFF. CDR3 nucleotides: TGTGCCAGCATCGGGGATTCTTACAATGAGCAGTTCTTC.